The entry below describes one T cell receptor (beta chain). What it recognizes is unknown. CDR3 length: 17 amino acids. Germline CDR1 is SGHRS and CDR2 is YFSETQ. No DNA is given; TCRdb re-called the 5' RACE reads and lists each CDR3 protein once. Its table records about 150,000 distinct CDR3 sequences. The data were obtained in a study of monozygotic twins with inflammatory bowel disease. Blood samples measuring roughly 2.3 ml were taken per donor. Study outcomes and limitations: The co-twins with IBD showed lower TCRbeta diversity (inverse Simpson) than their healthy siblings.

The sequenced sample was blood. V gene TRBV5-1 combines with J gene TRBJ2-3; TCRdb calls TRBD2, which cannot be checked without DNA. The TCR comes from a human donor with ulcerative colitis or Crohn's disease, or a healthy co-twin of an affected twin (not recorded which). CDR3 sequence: CASSPGLAGAGTDTQYF.